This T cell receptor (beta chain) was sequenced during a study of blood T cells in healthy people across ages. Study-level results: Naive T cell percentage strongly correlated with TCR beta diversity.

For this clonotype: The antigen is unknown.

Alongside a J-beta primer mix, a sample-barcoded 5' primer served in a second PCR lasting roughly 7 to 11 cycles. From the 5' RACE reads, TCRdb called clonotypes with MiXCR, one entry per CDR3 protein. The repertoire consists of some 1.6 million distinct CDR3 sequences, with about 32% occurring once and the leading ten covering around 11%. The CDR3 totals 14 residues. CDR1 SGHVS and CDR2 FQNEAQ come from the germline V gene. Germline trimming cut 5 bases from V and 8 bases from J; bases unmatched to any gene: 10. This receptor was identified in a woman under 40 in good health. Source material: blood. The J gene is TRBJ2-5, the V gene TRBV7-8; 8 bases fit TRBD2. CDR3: CASSVIGTSYTQYF. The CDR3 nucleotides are TGTGCCAGCAGCGTAATCGGGACTAGTTATACCCAGTACTTC. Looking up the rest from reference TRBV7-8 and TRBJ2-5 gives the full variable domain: GAGVSQSPRYKVAKRGQDVALRCDPISGHVSLFWYQQALGQGPEFLTYFQNEAQLDKSGLPSDRFFAERPEGSVSTLKIQRTQQEDSAVYLCASSVIGTSYTQYFGPGTRLLVL.